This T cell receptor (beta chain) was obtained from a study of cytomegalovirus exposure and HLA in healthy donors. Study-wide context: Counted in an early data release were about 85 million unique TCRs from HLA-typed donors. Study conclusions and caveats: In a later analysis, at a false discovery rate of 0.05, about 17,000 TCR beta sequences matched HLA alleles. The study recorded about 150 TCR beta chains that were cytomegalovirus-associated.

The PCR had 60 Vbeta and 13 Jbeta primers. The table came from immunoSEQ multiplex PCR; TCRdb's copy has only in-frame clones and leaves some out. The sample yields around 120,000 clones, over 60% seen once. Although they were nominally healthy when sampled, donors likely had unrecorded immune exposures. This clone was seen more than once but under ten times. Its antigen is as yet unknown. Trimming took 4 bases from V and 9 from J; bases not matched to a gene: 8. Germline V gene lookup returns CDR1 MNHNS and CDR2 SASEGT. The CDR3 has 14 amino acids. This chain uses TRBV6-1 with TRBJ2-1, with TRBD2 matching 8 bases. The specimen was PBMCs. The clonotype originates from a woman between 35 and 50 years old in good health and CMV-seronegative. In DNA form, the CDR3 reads TGTGCCAGCAGTGGGACGGGAGGGCCCATTGAGCAGTTCTTC. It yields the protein CASSGTGGPIEQFF.